This T cell receptor (beta chain) derives from a study of cytomegalovirus exposure and HLA in healthy donors (dated by TCRdb to the late 2010s). General notes on the study: In an earlier analysis of under 600 of the donors, under 300 Gb of sequence data and approximately 120 million unique TCR beta sequences from about 190 million T cells were reported. An early release covering roughly 600 HLA-typed donors comprised about 320 gigabases of sequencing data and 85 million or so unique TCR sequences. Of the 300 to 500 genotyped donors, 75% to 85% were placed in the genetic ancestry cluster associated with self-reported Caucasian donors. The study aimed to test whether cataloging public T cell receptors could reveal signatures of past pathogen exposure. The study profiled the T cell repertoires of 500 to 800 subjects by immunosequencing and related them to cytomegalovirus serostatus. A separate validation cohort of some 130 different subjects was used in addition to the approximately 670-subject first cohort. The study combined high-throughput TCR immunosequencing, statistical association of individual TCRs with disease status, and machine learning to predict cytomegalovirus infection status. To study patterns of TCR occurrence, a later analysis re-analyzed previously published TCR beta repertoires from around 670 donors and added high-resolution HLA genotyping. Rather than drawing on any new phenotypic data, the later analysis identified candidate immune exposures from TCR beta sequences and the way those sequences occurred across donors. In an earlier analysis of 587 of the donors, high-throughput TCR beta sequencing was used to judge whether each TCR beta V gene segment behaved as functional or pseudogenic. Donor age, sex, ethnicity and CMV serostatus were collected together with the repertoire data. A later genetic analysis used genome-wide SNP genotypes for about 60% of the roughly 700 donors, treating that subset as a discovery cohort. Every repertoire in the discovery cohort had been generated on one and the same sequencing platform. HLA typing included class I and class II loci at four-digit resolution. Typing coverage varied by locus: roughly 620-640 donors for A, B, C, DRB1 and DQB1; approximately 500 for DQA1; around 570 for DPA1; some 470 for DPB1. Several DR-DQ haplotypes were handled as single units for association and clustering because linkage in the cohort was strong. Among 398 genotyped donors of the cohort, an average of around 250,000 unique TCR beta nucleotide sequences was sequenced per donor, of which about 19% were non-productive. Overall study results and their limits: In both the original and validation cohorts, the classifier was reported to diagnose cytomegalovirus status with high specificity and sensitivity. A further reported finding was that TCR beta sequences accurately predicted the HLA-A and HLA-B alleles for most subjects in the first cohort. Most CMV-associated TCR beta chains appeared to be HLA-restricted in a later analysis, and the HLA associations seemed to be driven largely by CMV exposure. The presence/absence analyses assumed that sequencing depth was roughly uniform across donors, and that assumption may not be true. A later analysis found that TCR association rates varied across HLA loci, with DRB1 alleles showing the most associated TCRs and HLA-C alleles the fewest. The earlier analysis of almost 600 of the donors excluded approximately 17 rarely observed V segments, including chromosome 9 orphons, because counts were too low. Because HLA typing was unavailable for some donors at each locus, only the typed subset was used in association tests. The cohort was sequenced for TCR beta chains only, and without alpha or paired-chain data the features that could be detected were limited. According to a later genetic analysis, donors in an Asian-associated ancestry cluster had fewer N-insertions in productive TCRs than the roughly 670-donor mean. In a later analysis, HLA-associated TCR beta chains showed more clonal expansion and lower generation probabilities than non-associated chains that were equally common. Linkage disequilibrium might explain the correlated functional status among segregating V segments, but an unknown experimental factor could not be excluded. In a later analysis, several top co-occurrence clusters were reported to appear linked to parvovirus B19, influenza, CMV and Epstein-Barr virus. Most TCR sequences were seen in very few donors, while some public TCRs were found in many individuals. The sequencing pipeline was judged likely to have produced a cluster of highly shared sequence variants as a technical artifact. Broadly in line with IMGT annotations, most TCR beta V segments showed up in productive rearrangements about 87% or about 30% of the time in an earlier analysis of approximately 640 of the donors. The authors suggested that the approach could potentially be extended to other disease states and immunological phenotypes. Specific HLA alleles were associated with 18,000 or so TCR beta sequences at a false discovery rate of 0.05 in a later analysis. Three of the identified cytomegalovirus-associated TCR beta chains were confirmed in vitro to be specific for cytomegalovirus antigens. Assigning TCR associations to individual alleles was difficult when HLA alleles, especially DR and DQ, strongly co-occurred. A later genetic analysis associated a missense DCLRE1C variant with V-gene and J-gene trimming of TCR beta chains, and an independent cohort replicated the association. The study gave a list of 150 to 200 TCR beta chains associated with cytomegalovirus. For the cohort, immune exposure information was limited to CMV serostatus.

Concerning this clone itself: The antigen it recognizes is unknown. There are no base qualities to consult, and no much larger clone falls within one base.

The cohort consisted of 600 to 750 healthy bone marrow donors. Cohort members were all nominally healthy when sampled, although unrecorded immune exposures were likely present. The donor was CMV seronegative and belonged to the group of around 400 seronegative cohort members. Every donor gave a peripheral blood sample, and the peripheral blood mononuclear cells from that sample were used for TCR beta sequencing. Genomic DNA extraction from the blood cell samples was performed with the Qiagen DNeasy Blood Extraction Kit. Library preparation employed the immunoSEQ multiplex PCR assay. For the multiplex PCR, a mixture combining 60 forward primers for TCR Vbeta segments and 13 reverse primers for TCR Jbeta segments was used. The CDR3 region of rearranged TCR beta genes was amplified from genomic DNA with a multiplex PCR assay. The Illumina HiSeq System was used to sequence the amplified TCR beta libraries as 87-base-pair reads. On the authors' methods: Across the roughly 600 repertoires, a later analysis counted approximately 75 million unique TCR beta chains, roughly 11 million of which were shared by at least two donors. To remove PCR and sequencing errors, raw reads were error-corrected and collapsed into unique sequences using a nearest-neighbor algorithm that merged closely related sequences. Alignment of CDR3 sequences to IMGT reference sequences was used to assign V, D and J gene segments. Each retained sequence needed at least a six-nucleotide match to both a V gene segment and a J gene segment. A rearrangement counted as productive if the CDR3 had no stop codons and remained in frame with V and J, and every other rearrangement counted as non-productive. Following IMGT convention, CDR3 was defined as the stretch from the second conserved V-encoded cysteine to the conserved J-encoded phenylalanine. In an earlier analysis of 500 to 650 of the donors, sequences lacking an unambiguous match to a single V gene segment were excluded. An earlier analysis of under 750 of the donors called V segments functional above 56.7% productive rearrangements and segregating when the between-donor standard deviation exceeded 5%. A statistical classification framework was built for diagnosing cytomegalovirus status from the catalog of TCR beta chain sequences. V and J gene assignment, in a later analysis, came from comparing TCR nucleotide sequences with IMGT/GENE-DB human TR gene sequences. A later analysis assigned CDR3 sequences and most-parsimonious VDJ recombination scenarios with the TCRdist pipeline. A later analysis defined each TCR beta chain by its CDR3 amino acid sequence plus V-gene family, and excluded reads lacking a unique V-gene family. As a way to deal with suspected cross-contamination and a sequencing artifact, a later analysis dropped roughly 620 nucleotide sequences that were highly shared and had low generation probability. For each public chain, a later analysis derived a clonal expansion index from normalized ranks of inferred template counts within each repertoire. Generation probabilities in a later analysis came from a VDJ recombination model fitted to out-of-frame rearrangements, and those results were checked against IGoR. A later analysis scored TCR-TCR, TCR-HLA and TCR-CMV co-occurrence with hypergeometric tests, applying a repertoire-size bias correction to TCR pairs. In a later analysis, false discovery rates were estimated by permuting HLA or CMV assignments 20 times. In a later analysis, co-occurring TCRs were grouped using DBSCAN, and TCRdist sequence similarity was added for clustering within HLA-allele-positive subsets. Repertoires with fewer than 30,000 or more than 120,000 public chains, plus five repertoires with anomalous nucleotide sharing, were excluded from co-occurrence clustering. TCRdb took over this immuneACCESS table, retaining in-frame rearrangements with V and J assigned. Such tables are incomplete; in checked studies, under half of the missing clones stem from an unresolved V gene, and the remainder is unexplained. From that table come the V and J calls and clone size; the DNA was used to work out D and trimming. For this sample there are roughly 140,000 clones; 65% to 85% appear just once. The leading ten clones occupy less than 3% of the sample.

Sequencing was performed on PBMCs. This clonotype was obtained from a male donor in good health and CMV-seronegative.

The nucleotide sequence reads as follows: TGTGCCAGCACCTATGGGAGGGGGGGCTACGAGCAGTACTTC. This yields the protein CASTYGRGGYEQYF. The chain uses TRBV5-6 and TRBJ2-7; the D gene is perhaps TRBD2, on 7 matching bases. The CDR3 sequence holds 14 residues, the cysteine and phenylalanine included. The only DNA kept is the CDR3, 42 bases in frame from the first base. The germline V gene specifies SGHDT as CDR1 and YYEEEE as CDR2. V and J are truncated by 6 bases and 3 bases respectively, leaving an intervening sequence of 16 bases.